The 31 T cell receptor beta chains below all came from one sample that was sequenced in a study of Ad26.COV2.S vaccination and SARS-CoV-2 variants. The treatment is: roughly 19 received Ad26.COV2.S at low or high dose, single or two shots; roughly 5 received placebo; per-sample allocation not given. The investigators took samples on day 63 after the first vaccine or placebo injection. Produced via immunoSEQ multiplex PCR; TCRdb's table is partial and in-frame only. The table includes around 300,000 clones, under 90% detected once. The material was peripheral blood, obtained in a trial of Ad26.COV2.S vaccine versus placebo. Receptor source: a person aged 18-60 years who received the Ad26.COV2.S COVID-19 vaccine or a placebo.

This clone was observed a few times. The genes are TRBV7-2 and TRBJ2-3; D ambiguous. Trimming pared 1 base from V and 7 bases from J, leaving 9 bases between. Germline V gives CDR1 SGHTA, CDR2 FQGNSA. This CDR3 is 13 amino acids long. The CDR3 DNA sequence: TGTGCCAGCAGCTTAGGGGATGCGTATACGCAGTATTTT. The encoded protein is CASSLGDAYTQYF.

The chain couples TRBV27 to TRBJ2-1; 7 nucleotides align to TRBD1. V shed 3 bases and J 8 bases; nucleotides not matched to a gene: 13. Germline V gives CDR1 MNHEY, CDR2 SMNVEV (reference sequence). The CDR3 covers 16 residues. The CDR3 loop reads CASSFSTGDRVDEQFF. The CDR3 coding sequence is TGTGCCAGCAGTTTCTCAACAGGGGATCGAGTGGATGAGCAGTTCTTC.

The chain joins TRBV10-1 to TRBJ2-7; weak D call: TRBD1 (5 bases). This CDR3 region has 13 residues. Germline CDR1 and CDR2: WNHNN and SYGVQD (reference sequence). Trimming pared 6 bases from V and 2 bases from J, leaving 11 bases between. The CDR3 coding sequence is TGCGCCAGCAGCCCAGGGAACGCCTACGAGCAGTACTTC. Residues: CASSPGNAYEQYF.

This chain joins TRBV7-9 and TRBJ2-3, with TRBD2 as a possible D gene (7 bases). CDR3 size: 14 residues. Germline V CDR1 and CDR2: SEHNR, FQNEAQ (reference sequence). Trimming removed 5 bases from V and 4 bases from J, with 13 bases in between. The CDR3 sequence is CASSPEGGSDTQYF. In DNA form, the CDR3 reads TGTGCCAGCAGCCCGGAGGGGGGGTCAGATACGCAGTATTTT.

The chain links TRBV19 to TRBJ1-6; 10 nucleotides agree with TRBD1. Losses at the gene ends were 7 bases for V and 6 bases for J; bases not matched to a gene: 9. This CDR3 comprises 16 residues. In germline, CDR1 is LNHDA, CDR2 SQIVND (reference sequence). This CDR3 reads CASISSTGGLNSPLHF. The CDR3 nucleotides read TGTGCCAGTATTTCCTCGACAGGGGGCCTTAATTCACCCCTCCACTTT. The entire variable domain, with the rest obtained from reference TRBV19 and TRBJ1-6, is as follows: DGGITQSPKYLFRKEGQNVTLSCEQNLNHDAMYWYRQDPGQGLRLIYYSQIVNDFQKGDIAEGYSVSREKKESFPLTVTSAQKNPTAFYLCASISSTGGLNSPLHFGNGTRLTVT.

This clone was recorded only once. The V call is TRBV6-2 or TRBV6-3, the J call TRBJ2-5; D may match TRBD1 or TRBD2 (6 bases each). Germline CDR1 and CDR2: MNHEY and SVGEGT. V was clipped by 2 bases and J by 5 bases, with 18 bases between them. The CDR3 loop spans 16 amino acids. As DNA, the CDR3 is TGTGCCAGCAGTTACCCCTCAGAGGGGGGCCGGGAGACCCAGTACTTC. This translates into CASSYPSEGGRETQYF.

The table lists this clone with a few counts. V usage is TRBV7-9 and J usage is TRBJ1-3; D is undetermined. The germline V gene has CDR1 SEHNR and CDR2 FQNEAQ (reference sequence). V was cut by 8 bases and J by 0 bases, with 14 bases left in between. This CDR3 has 15 amino acids. The CDR3 sequence: CASLHGLSSGNTIYF. DNA of the CDR3: TGTGCCAGCCTCCATGGCCTCTCCTCTGGAAACACCATATATTTT.

CDR3 residues: CASSSFTPRGETQYF. The DNA of the CDR3 is TGTGCCAGCAGCTCCTTTACACCCCGCGGAGAGACCCAGTACTTC. The chain couples TRBV5-8 to TRBJ2-5; D is undetermined. The germline CDR1 and CDR2 sequences are SGHTS and YDEGEE. The CDR3 is made up of 15 amino acids. The ends were cut back, 3 bases at V and 4 bases at J, with 16 bases in the middle. The variable domain in full, with the rest retrieved from reference TRBV5-8 and TRBJ2-5, is EAGVTQSPTHLIKTRGQQATLRCSPISGHTSVYWYQQALGLGLQFLLWYDEGEERNRGNFPPRFSGRQFPNYSSELNVNALELEDSALYLCASSSFTPRGETQYFGPGTRLLVL.

This chain uses TRBV6-2 or TRBV6-3 with TRBJ1-1; D unclear. The CDR3 has 12 amino acids. Looked up from germline, CDR1 is MNHEY and CDR2 is SVGEGT. V lost 4 bases and J lost 10, with 13 bases in between. CDR3 nucleotides: TGTGCCAGCAGTTTGGATCTCTATGGAGCTTTCTTT. It codes for CASSLDLYGAFF.

A single count supports this clone. The chain links TRBV3-1 (or the pseudogene TRBV3-2) to TRBJ2-6; D remains unclear. V was trimmed by 0 bases and J by 0 bases, leaving 12 bases between them. Germline lookup yields CDR1 LGHDT and CDR2 YNNKEL (reference sequence). CDR3 size: 18 residues. CDR3 in amino acids: CASSQDDGLASGANVLTF. The CDR3 DNA sequence: TGTGCCAGCAGCCAAGATGACGGCCTGGCCTCTGGGGCCAACGTCCTGACTTTC.

The rearrangement uses TRBV28 and TRBJ2-4; no definite D call. This CDR3 contains 16 residues. The germline V gene has CDR1 MDHEN and CDR2 SYDVKM. Trimming removed 3 bases at V and 1 base at J, with 13 bases between. The CDR3 here is CASSFYSFGAKNIQYF. The CDR3 nucleotides read TGTGCCAGCAGTTTTTACAGTTTTGGGGCCAAAAACATTCAGTACTTC.

V and J are TRBV5-4 and TRBJ2-2; TRBD2 matches at 8 bases. This CDR3 is 15 amino acids long. Germline values: CDR1 SGHNT, CDR2 YYREEE (reference sequence). The V segment lost 4 bases and the J segment 3 bases; nucleotides outside the gene matches: 5. The CDR3 is CASSPERGHTGELFF. The DNA of the CDR3 is TGTGCCAGCAGCCCAGAGCGGGGGCACACCGGGGAGCTGTTTTTT.

The gene calls are TRBV6-5 and TRBJ1-1; no definite D call. The V and J ends lost 2 bases and 4 bases respectively, with 11 bases between them. The germline CDR1 and CDR2 sequences are MNHEY and SVGAGI. The CDR3 is made up of 14 amino acids. DNA of the CDR3: TGTGCCAGCAGTTACCTCGAACAGATCACTGAAGCTTTCTTT. Protein sequence: CASSYLEQITEAFF.

This clone was detected a few times. The rearrangement links TRBV5-5 to TRBJ1-1, with D perhaps TRBD1 (6 bases). Germline V gene sequence: CDR1 SGHKS, CDR2 YYEKEE (reference sequence). The CDR3 covers 15 residues. V lost 2 bases and J 6 bases, leaving 17 bases between the germline ends. The CDR3: CASSFRDTSQAEAFF. CDR3 nucleotide sequence: TGTGCCAGCAGCTTCCGGGACACCTCGCAGGCTGAAGCTTTCTTT.

The chain is built from TRBV3-1 (or the pseudogene TRBV3-2) and TRBJ1-6, with 11 bases matching TRBD1. The ends lost 4 bases at V and 9 bases at J; junction bases unmatched: 8. This CDR3 has 16 amino acids. Germline V gives CDR1 LGHDT, CDR2 YNNKEL (reference sequence). The CDR3 sequence: CASSPVAGTGGSPLHF. CDR3 coding DNA: TGTGCCAGCAGCCCTGTAGCCGGGACAGGGGGTTCACCCCTCCACTTT.

This rearrangement joins TRBV11-2 to TRBJ2-5; a possible D gene is TRBD2 (6 bases). Germline V gene data show CDR1 as SGHAT and CDR2 as FQNNGV. Trimming pared 2 bases from V and 1 base from J, leaving 17 bases between. The CDR3 runs to 17 residues. The CDR3 protein is CASSLSRTTYPQETQYF. As DNA, the CDR3 is TGTGCCAGCAGCTTAAGCAGGACTACCTACCCCCAAGAGACCCAGTACTTC.

V gene TRBV25-1 combines with J gene TRBJ1-2; perhaps TRBD1 as D (5 bases). Germline lookup yields CDR1 MGHDK and CDR2 SYGVNS. Trimming pared 2 bases from V and 2 bases from J, leaving 12 bases between. CDR3 size: 15 residues. DNA of the CDR3: TGTGCCAGCAGTGAAGGGGGAGGGCAGAACTATGGCTACACCTTC. It encodes CASSEGGGQNYGYTF.

V usage is TRBV29-1 and J usage is TRBJ1-4; D unresolved. Trimming shortened V by 4 bases and J by 8 bases, and 8 bases separated the two germline ends. The CDR3 loop spans 11 amino acids. Germline loops: CDR1 SQVTM, CDR2 ANQGSEA. The CDR3 DNA reads TGCAGCGTTGCGAGAGGGGAAAAACTGTTTTTT. This translates into CSVARGEKLFF.

V usage is TRBV28 and J usage is TRBJ1-4, with D perhaps TRBD1 (6 bases). This CDR3 is built from 16 residues. V was shortened by 5 bases and J by 11 bases, with 24 bases between the two germline ends. Germline CDR1 MDHEN, CDR2 SYDVKM. Here the CDR3 DNA reads TGTGCCAGCAGTACATTCCCCGGGGGTAGGGGGGTTAAACTGTTTTTT. This encodes CASSTFPGGRGVKLFF.

The chain uses TRBV7-9 and TRBJ2-5; TRBD2 matches 12 bases. The CDR3 extends over 16 amino acids. Germline CDR1 SEHNR, CDR2 FQNEAQ (reference sequence). V was pared by 1 base and J by 4 bases, with 4 bases of the junction left unmatched. The CDR3 region has the DNA TGTGCCAGCAGCTTAGGAGCTAGCGGGGGGGCAGAGACCCAGTACTTC. Translation: CASSLGASGGAETQYF.

This sequence joins TRBV10-1 and TRBJ2-2; D uncertain. The CDR3 contains 11 residues. With 4 bases removed from V and 5 bases from J, the gap between germline ends came to 2 bases. Germline CDR1 and CDR2: WNHNN and SYGVQD (reference sequence). The CDR3, as DNA: TGCGCCAGCAGTGGGACCGGGGAGCTGTTTTTT. It specifies CASSGTGELFF.

This clone has more than one count but fewer than ten. The rearrangement uses TRBV7-8 and TRBJ2-7, with TRBD1 matching over 12 bases. V dropped 3 bases and J dropped 2; count of bases not matched to a gene: 5. Germline V lookup: CDR1 SGHVS, CDR2 FQNEAQ. The CDR3 spans 16 residues. The CDR3 spells CASSLTGTGGPYEQYF. The CDR3 DNA reads TGTGCCAGCAGCTTGACCGGGACAGGGGGCCCCTACGAGCAGTACTTC. Combining the CDR3 with reference TRBV7-8 and TRBJ2-7 gives the whole variable domain GAGVSQSPRYKVAKRGQDVALRCDPISGHVSLFWYQQALGQGPEFLTYFQNEAQLDKSGLPSDRFFAERPEGSVSTLKIQRTQQEDSAVYLCASSLTGTGGPYEQYFGPGTRLTVT.

The chain joins TRBV4-1 to TRBJ2-1; TRBD2 aligns across 9 bases. The germline V gene has CDR1 MGHRA and CDR2 YSYEKL. With V trimmed by 2 bases and J by 1 base, 0 bases remained unmatched. CDR3 length equals 15 residues. CDR3 protein: CASSQLAGSYNEQFF. Written as DNA, the CDR3 is TGCGCCAGCAGCCAACTAGCGGGGTCCTACAATGAGCAGTTCTTC.

The V and J genes are TRBV2 and TRBJ1-2; D is unclear. There are 12 residues in the CDR3. Trimming stripped 7 bases from V and 3 bases from J, with 9 bases between. Germline assignment: CDR1 SNHLY and CDR2 FYNNEI. The DNA of the CDR3 is TGTGCCAGCACCTCAGTACACTATGGCTACACCTTC. This codes for CASTSVHYGYTF.

The genes are TRBV19 and TRBJ1-1; D is undetermined. The CDR3 runs 14 residues. CDR1 is LNHDA, CDR2 SQIVND, per germline (reference sequence). Trimming removed 7 bases at V and 4 bases at J, with 16 bases between. Written as DNA, the CDR3 is TGTGCCAGTATGAGACCCAAGGTGGGCACTGAAGCTTTCTTT. Translating gives CASMRPKVGTEAFF.

This chain connects TRBV6-6 to TRBJ1-5; D is unresolved. The germline gives CDR1 MNHNY, CDR2 SVGAGI (reference sequence). CDR3 length equals 15 residues. V was clipped by 2 bases and J by 0 bases, with 8 bases between them. The CDR3 protein is CASSYTRSSNQPQHF. The CDR3 DNA follows: TGTGCCAGCAGTTACACCCGCAGTAGCAATCAGCCCCAGCATTTT.

The chain has TRBV6-2 or TRBV6-3 and TRBJ1-2; TRBD1 agrees at 7 bases. In germline, CDR1 is MNHEY, CDR2 SVGEGT. CDR3 length equals 16 residues. V was clipped by 2 bases and J by 2 bases; unmatched bases: 8. The CDR3, as DNA: TGTGCCAGCAGTTACCGGAGGGACAGCATCAACTATGGCTACACCTTC. This encodes CASSYRRDSINYGYTF.

The sample holds a few counts of this clone. Other DNA sequences in the same sample also yield this CDR3. This sequence joins TRBV27 and TRBJ1-1; no reliable D call. V lost 2 bases and J lost 0, with 4 bases in between. The CDR3 spans 13 residues. Germline lookup yields CDR1 MNHEY and CDR2 SMNVEV (reference sequence). CDR3 amino acids: CASSLNMNTEAFF. Here the CDR3 DNA reads TGTGCCAGCAGTTTAAACATGAACACTGAAGCTTTCTTT.

The chain has TRBV5-4 and TRBJ2-2; D gene uncertain. V lost 0 bases, J lost 6 bases, and 6 bases lay in between. Germline CDR1 SGHNT, CDR2 YYREEE (reference sequence). This CDR3 comprises 13 residues. CDR3 nucleotides: TGTGCCAGCAGCTTGGTGGTGGCCGGGGAGCTGTTTTTT. Its protein product is CASSLVVAGELFF.

CDR3 sequence (DNA): TGTGCCACCAACCTCCGTGGGTACGCGTACAGCTCCTACGAGCAGTACTTC. Its translation is CATNLRGYAYSSYEQYF. This sequence joins TRBV24-1 and TRBJ2-7; D not resolved. Trimming took off 8 bases at V and 0 bases at J, with 22 bases between the two ends. This CDR3 comprises 17 residues. The germline gives CDR1 KGHDR, CDR2 SFDVKD.

This chain joins TRBV4-1 and TRBJ2-3, with 9 bases matching TRBD2. V shed 0 bases, J shed 6 bases, and the junction held 7 bases outside the gene matches. Germline assignment: CDR1 MGHRA and CDR2 YSYEKL. This CDR3 is built from 16 residues. CDR3 loop: CASSQEFPSGTDTQYF. In nucleotides, the CDR3 is TGCGCCAGCAGCCAAGAATTTCCTAGCGGGACGGATACGCAGTATTTT.